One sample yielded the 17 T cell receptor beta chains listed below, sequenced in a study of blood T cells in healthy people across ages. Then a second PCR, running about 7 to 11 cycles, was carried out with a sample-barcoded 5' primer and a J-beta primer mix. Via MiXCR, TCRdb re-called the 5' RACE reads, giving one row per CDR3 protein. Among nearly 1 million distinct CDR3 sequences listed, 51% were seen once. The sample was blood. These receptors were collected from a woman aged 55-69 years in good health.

The CDR3 sequence: CASSMGTVNQPQHF. The DNA of the CDR3 is TGTGCCAGCAGCATGGGGACAGTCAATCAGCCCCAGCATTTT. This chain connects TRBV7-6 to TRBJ1-5; 7 positions agree with TRBD1. Germline values: CDR1 SGHVS, CDR2 FNYEAQ. The CDR3 is 14 amino acids. Trimming removed 5 bases from V and 3 bases from J; junction bases left unmatched: 4.

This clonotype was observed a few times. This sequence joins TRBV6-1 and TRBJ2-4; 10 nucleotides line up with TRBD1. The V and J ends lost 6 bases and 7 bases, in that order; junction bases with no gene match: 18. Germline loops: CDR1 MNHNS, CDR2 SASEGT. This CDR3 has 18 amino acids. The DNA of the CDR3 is TGTGCCAGCAGCTCCCGGGACAGGGGACCGTTTGGCCAGAACATTCAGTACTTC. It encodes CASSSRDRGPFGQNIQYF.

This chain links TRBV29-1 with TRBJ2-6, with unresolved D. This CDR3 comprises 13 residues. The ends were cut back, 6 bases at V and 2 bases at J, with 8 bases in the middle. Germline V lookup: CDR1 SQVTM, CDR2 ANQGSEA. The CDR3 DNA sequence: TGCAGCGTCCAAACAACTGGGGCCAACGTCCTGACTTTC. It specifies CSVQTTGANVLTF.

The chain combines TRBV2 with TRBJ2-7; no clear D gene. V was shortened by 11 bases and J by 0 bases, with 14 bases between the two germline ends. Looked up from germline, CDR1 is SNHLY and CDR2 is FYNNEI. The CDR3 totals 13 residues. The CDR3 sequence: CAGQTGSSYEQYF. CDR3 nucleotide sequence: TGTGCCGGCCAGACCGGTAGCTCCTACGAGCAGTACTTC.

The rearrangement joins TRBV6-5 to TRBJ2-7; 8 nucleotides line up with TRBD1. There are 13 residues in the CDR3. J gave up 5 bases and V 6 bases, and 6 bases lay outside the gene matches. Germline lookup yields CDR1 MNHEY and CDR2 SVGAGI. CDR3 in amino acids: CASSRDRKNEQYF. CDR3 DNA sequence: TGTGCCAGCAGCCGGGACAGGAAGAACGAGCAGTACTTC.

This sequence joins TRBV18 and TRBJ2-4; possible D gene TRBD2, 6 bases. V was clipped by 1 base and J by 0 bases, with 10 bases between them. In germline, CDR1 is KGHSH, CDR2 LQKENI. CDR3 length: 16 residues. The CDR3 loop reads CASSPQRELAKNIQYF. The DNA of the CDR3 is TGTGCCAGCTCACCACAACGGGAGTTAGCCAAAAACATTCAGTACTTC.

The CDR3 sequence: CASSLGLAGGVIQYF. The CDR3 DNA reads as TGTGCCAGCAGCCTGGGACTAGCGGGAGGGGTCATTCAGTACTTC. The chain recombines TRBV9 with TRBJ2-4, with TRBD2 identical over 16 bases. The V and J ends lost 4 bases and 9 bases, in that order; junction bases with no gene match: 4. This CDR3 spans 15 amino acids. CDR1 and CDR2 (germline): SGDLS, YYNGEE.

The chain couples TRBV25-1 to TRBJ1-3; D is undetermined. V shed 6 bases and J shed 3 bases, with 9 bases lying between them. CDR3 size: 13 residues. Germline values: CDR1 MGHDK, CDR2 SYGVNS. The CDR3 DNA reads TGTGCCAGCAGCGAGAAGTTTGGAAACACCATATATTTT. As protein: CASSEKFGNTIYF.

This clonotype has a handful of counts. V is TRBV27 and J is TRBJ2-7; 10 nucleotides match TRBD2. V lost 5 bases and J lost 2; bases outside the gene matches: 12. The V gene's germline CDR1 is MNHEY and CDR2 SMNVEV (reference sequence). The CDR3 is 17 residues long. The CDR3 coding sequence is TGTGCCAGCAGTCAGCTGGCTAGCGGGAGTCCCGCCTACGAGCAGTACTTC. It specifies CASSQLASGSPAYEQYF.

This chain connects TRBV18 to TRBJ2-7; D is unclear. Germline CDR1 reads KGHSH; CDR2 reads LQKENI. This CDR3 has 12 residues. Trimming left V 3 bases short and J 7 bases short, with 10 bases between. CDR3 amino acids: CASSPDDNEQYF. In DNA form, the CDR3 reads TGTGCCAGCTCACCGGACGACAATGAGCAGTACTTC.

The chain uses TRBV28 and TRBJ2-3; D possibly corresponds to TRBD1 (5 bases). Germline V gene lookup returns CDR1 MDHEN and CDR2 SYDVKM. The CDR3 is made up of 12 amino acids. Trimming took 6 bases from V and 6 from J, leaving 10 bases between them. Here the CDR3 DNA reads TGTGCCAGCAGGGGGCCCTCCGATACGCAGTATTTT. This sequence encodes CASRGPSDTQYF.

The DNA of the CDR3 is TGTGCCAGCTCACCATTGGGGTTGGAGCAGTTCTTC. It encodes CASSPLGLEQFF. The chain recombines TRBV18 with TRBJ2-1, with D hard to call. V was pared by 2 bases and J by 10 bases, with 9 bases between. The germline CDR1 and CDR2 sequences are KGHSH and LQKENI. This CDR3 comprises 12 residues.

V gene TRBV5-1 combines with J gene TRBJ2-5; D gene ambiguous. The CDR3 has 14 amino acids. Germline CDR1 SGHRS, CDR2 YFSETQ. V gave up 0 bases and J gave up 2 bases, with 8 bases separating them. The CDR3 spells CASSLVIGQETQYF. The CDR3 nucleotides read TGCGCCAGCAGCTTGGTAATCGGGCAAGAGACCCAGTACTTC.

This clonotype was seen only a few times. CDR3 bases: TGTGCCAGCAGCTTAGCATCCGGGGGCAGTTATGGCTACACCTTC. Encoded protein: CASSLASGGSYGYTF. This chain uses TRBV7-2 with TRBJ1-2; weak D call: TRBD1 (6 bases). CDR3 length equals 15 residues. V lost 0 bases and J lost 5, with 13 bases in between. Germline V gene lookup returns CDR1 SGHTA and CDR2 FQGNSA.

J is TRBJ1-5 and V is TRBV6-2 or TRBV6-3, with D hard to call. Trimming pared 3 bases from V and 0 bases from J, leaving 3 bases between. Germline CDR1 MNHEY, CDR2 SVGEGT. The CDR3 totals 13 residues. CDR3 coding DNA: TGTGCCAGCAGTTATACTAGCAATCAGCCCCAGCATTTT. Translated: CASSYTSNQPQHF.

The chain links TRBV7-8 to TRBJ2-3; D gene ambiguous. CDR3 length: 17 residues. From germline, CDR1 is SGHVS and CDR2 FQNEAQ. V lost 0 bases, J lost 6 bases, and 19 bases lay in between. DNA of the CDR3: TGTGCCAGCAGCTTAGCTAGATGGATCCAAAGAAGGGATACGCAGTATTTT. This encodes CASSLARWIQRRDTQYF.

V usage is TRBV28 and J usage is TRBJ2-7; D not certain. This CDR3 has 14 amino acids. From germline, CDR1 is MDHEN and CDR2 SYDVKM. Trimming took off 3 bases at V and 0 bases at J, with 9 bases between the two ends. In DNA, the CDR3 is TGTGCCAGCAGTTTCCCCAGGAGCTCCTACGAGCAGTACTTC. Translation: CASSFPRSSYEQYF.